This is a list of T cell receptor beta chains from one sample in a study of T-cell memory formation after mild COVID-19. In TCRdb, the 5' RACE reads were re-called with MiXCR into one record per CDR3 protein. Altogether about 170,000 distinct CDR3 sequences are present, 10% to 15% being singletons, with the ten largest covering approximately 3.6%. Specimen: PBMCs or a T cell subset sorted from them (not recorded which). The source is a young man who had mild COVID-19 (a few samples of this study predate the infection). Cell type and time point are not known. Both conserved end residues are part of each CDR3. The D gene is left open where the match is weak. Only part of the rows carry a size: once, few, many, or a class if the clone is expanded.

V	size	D	J	CDR3	DNA
TRBV7-2	NA	TRBD1	TRBJ1-2	CASSIRTGRDYGYTF	TGTGCCAGCAGCATTCGGACAGGGAGAGACTATGGCTACACCTTC
TRBV5-1	many	NA	TRBJ1-1	CASSLAGTLRGTEAFF	TGCGCCAGCAGCTTGGCCGGGACACTCAGAGGGACTGAAGCTTTCTTT
TRBV2	NA	NA	TRBJ2-4	CASTRILAKNIQYF	TGTGCCAGCACGAGAATCCTAGCCAAAAACATTCAGTACTTC
TRBV7-2	few	TRBD1	TRBJ1-2	CASSTRTGQGDGYTF	TGTGCCAGCAGCACCCGGACAGGGCAGGGCGATGGCTACACCTTC
TRBV7-8	NA	TRBD2	TRBJ2-1	CASSSGLAGGMGEQFF	TGTGCCAGCAGCTCCGGACTAGCGGGGGGAATGGGTGAGCAGTTCTTC
TRBV7-9	many	NA	TRBJ2-2	CASSPREDGTGELFF	TGTGCCAGCAGCCCCAGGGAGGATGGCACCGGGGAGCTGTTTTTT
TRBV7-2	NA	NA	TRBJ2-5	CASSLLTREETQYF	TGTGCCAGCAGCTTACTTACCAGGGAGGAGACCCAGTACTTC
TRBV12-3/TRBV12-4	NA	NA	TRBJ2-1	CASSRRRGLYNEQFF	TGTGCCAGTAGCCGGCGGCGGGGGCTTTACAATGAGCAGTTCTTC
TRBV5-4	few	TRBD2	TRBJ2-5	CASSVVLAGQETQYF	TGTGCCAGCAGCGTTGTCCTAGCGGGACAAGAGACCCAGTACTTC
TRBV20-1	few	TRBD2	TRBJ2-3	CSAPIAGGPTETQYF	TGCAGTGCCCCTATAGCGGGGGGGCCAACAGAGACGCAGTATTTT
TRBV2	few	NA	TRBJ2-3	CAPGKAGTDTQYF	TGTGCCCCCGGAAAGGCGGGCACAGATACGCAGTATTTT
TRBV3-1	NA	NA	TRBJ2-3	CASSPQEGHTQYF	TGTGCCAGCAGCCCCCAGGAGGGGCATACGCAGTATTTT
TRBV4-2	few	NA	TRBJ1-5	CASSQERYGARRSQHF	TGTGCCAGCAGCCAAGAGCGGTACGGGGCGCGTCGATCCCAGCATTTT
TRBV6-2/TRBV6-3	NA	NA	TRBJ2-2	CASSLGLTNTGELFF	TGTGCCAGCAGTTTGGGACTGACGAACACCGGGGAGCTGTTTTTT
TRBV13	many	NA	TRBJ1-1	CASSYREGTEAFF	TGTGCCAGCAGCTACAGGGAGGGCACTGAAGCTTTCTTT
TRBV20-1	NA	NA	TRBJ2-5	CSARAGWQETQYF	TGCAGTGCTAGGGCGGGGTGGCAAGAGACCCAGTACTTC
TRBV16	few	NA	TRBJ1-4	CASSQDLWQNEKLFF	TGTGCCAGCAGCCAGGATTTATGGCAGAATGAAAAACTGTTTTTT
TRBV6-5	few	TRBD1	TRBJ1-6	CASSWDRDGNSPLHF	TGTGCCAGCAGTTGGGACAGGGACGGGAATTCACCCCTCCACTTT
TRBV6-2/TRBV6-3	NA	NA	TRBJ1-2	CASSYEIGVGGYTF	TGTGCCAGCAGTTATGAGATAGGGGTTGGCGGCTACACCTTC
TRBV7-2	many	NA	TRBJ1-6	CASSSQAGDSPLHF	TGTGCCAGCAGCTCCCAGGCCGGGGATTCACCCCTCCACTTT
TRBV5-1	NA	TRBD1	TRBJ2-1	CASSGSDRGLFNEQFF	TGCGCCAGCAGCGGGAGTGACAGGGGGCTTTTCAATGAGCAGTTCTTC
TRBV7-2	many	TRBD2	TRBJ2-2	CASSLEGLAGGRTGELFF	TGTGCCAGCAGCTTAGAGGGACTAGCGGGGGGGCGCACCGGGGAGCTGTTTTTT
TRBV5-1	few	NA	TRBJ1-2	CASSLPGLGDGYTF	TGCGCCAGCAGCCTCCCGGGGCTTGGTGATGGCTACACCTTC
TRBV5-1	NA	NA	TRBJ2-5	CASSFWPWDF	TGCGCCAGCAGCTTTTGGCCCTGGGACTTC
TRBV5-1	many	NA	TRBJ2-6	CASSPQGNGANVLTF	TGCGCCAGCAGCCCCCAGGGTAATGGGGCCAACGTCCTGACTTTC
TRBV7-3	few	TRBD2	TRBJ2-2	CASSLLPTSATGELFF	TGTGCCAGCAGCTTACTTCCGACTAGCGCTACCGGGGAGCTGTTTTTT
TRBV7-9	few	TRBD2	TRBJ2-5	CASSLSLAEGETQYF	TGTGCCAGCAGCTTAAGTCTAGCGGAGGGGGAGACCCAGTACTTC
TRBV5-1	few	NA	TRBJ1-1	CASSDEAGAGTEAFF	TGCGCCAGCAGCGATGAGGCGGGGGCCGGGACTGAAGCTTTCTTT
TRBV7-3	NA	NA	TRBJ2-3	CASSSGAYRTTDTQYF	TGTGCCAGCAGCTCGGGGGCTTACCGCACCACAGATACGCAGTATTTT
TRBV5-1	many	TRBD1	TRBJ2-1	CASSVQGAGNEQFF	TGCGCCAGCAGCGTCCAGGGGGCAGGGAATGAGCAGTTCTTC
TRBV5-1	few	TRBD2	TRBJ2-1	CASSPIPSGGTTYNEQFF	TGCGCCAGCAGCCCCATACCCAGCGGGGGCACTACCTACAATGAGCAGTTCTTC
TRBV5-1	NA	NA	TRBJ1-2	CASSPRGKGDYGYTF	TGCGCCAGCAGCCCAAGGGGCAAGGGCGACTATGGCTACACCTTC
TRBV5-1	many	NA	TRBJ1-5	CASSVGPGVGQPQHF	TGCGCCAGCAGCGTCGGTCCAGGGGTCGGCCAGCCCCAGCATTTT
TRBV27	NA	NA	TRBJ1-2	CASSLLPAVGDGYTF	TGTGCCAGCAGTTTACTTCCAGCCGTAGGGGATGGCTACACCTTC
TRBV7-2	many	TRBD2	TRBJ2-5	CASSLVVSISAGGETQYF	TGTGCCAGCAGCTTAGTTGTTTCAATCAGCGCGGGGGGAGAGACCCAGTACTTC
TRBV5-1	few	NA	TRBJ2-5	CASSLARGFQETQYF	TGCGCCAGCAGCTTGGCCCGGGGGTTTCAAGAGACCCAGTACTTC
TRBV5-1	NA	NA	TRBJ2-1	CASSLAGGIYNEQFF	TGCGCCAGCAGCTTGGCCGGGGGAATCTACAATGAGCAGTTCTTC
TRBV7-3	NA	TRBD1	TRBJ1-6	CASSPTGGSPLHF	TGTGCCAGCAGCCCGACAGGGGGCTCACCCCTCCACTTT
TRBV7-2	few	NA	TRBJ1-1	CASSLEGGYEAFF	TGTGCCAGCAGCTTAGAAGGAGGTTATGAAGCTTTCTTT
TRBV29-1	NA	TRBD1	TRBJ2-5	CSVKQGLRETQYF	TGCAGCGTGAAACAGGGGTTGCGGGAGACCCAGTACTTC
TRBV9	NA	NA	TRBJ2-2	CASSGTAFDTGELFF	TGTGCCAGCAGCGGGACGGCCTTTGACACCGGGGAGCTGTTTTTT
TRBV7-2	NA	NA	TRBJ1-1	CASSRGPSNREAFF	TGTGCCAGCAGTCGGGGCCCCTCAAACCGAGAAGCTTTCTTT
TRBV3-1	NA	TRBD1	TRBJ2-1	CASSQGVPGGDQFF	TGTGCCAGCAGCCAAGGAGTCCCAGGGGGCGATCAGTTCTTC
TRBV2	few	TRBD1	TRBJ1-1	CASSGTVEAFF	TGTGCCAGCAGCGGGACAGTTGAAGCTTTCTTT
TRBV4-3	NA	NA	TRBJ1-6	CASSWGPLSSPLHF	TGCGCCAGCAGCTGGGGGCCTCTCTCTTCACCCCTCCACTTT
TRBV19	NA	NA	TRBJ1-2	CASSVYREYGYTF	TGTGCCAGTAGTGTGTACAGGGAATATGGCTACACCTTC
TRBV27	few	TRBD1	TRBJ1-5	CASRKQGIQQPQHF	TGTGCCAGCAGAAAACAGGGGATTCAGCAGCCCCAGCATTTT